Sequencing of this TCR beta chain was carried out in a study of identical twins. Study findings and constraints: Models underpredicted monozygotic twin sharing of out-of-frame TCR alpha.

This clonotype was detected only a few times. Its antigen is not known. Donors were all healthy Caucasians. TCRdb independently ran MiXCR on the 5' RACE reads; one entry per CDR3 protein. The sample lists around 370,000 distinct CDR3 sequences, 9% to 10% seen once, with under 9.5% in the top ten. The V and J ends lost 3 bases and 0 bases, in that order; junction bases with no gene match: 9. CDR1 is MGHRA, CDR2 YSYEKL, per germline. The CDR3 runs 18 residues. V usage is TRBV4-1 and J usage is TRBJ2-3; 10 bases are a match to TRBD2. This clonotype was sampled from a woman between 45 and 60 years old in good health. Source material: naive T cells sorted from blood. In DNA form, the CDR3 reads TGCGCCAGCAGCCAGCGGCTAGCGGGGGCTGTAAGCACAGATACGCAGTATTTT. Translation gives CASSQRLAGAVSTDTQYF.